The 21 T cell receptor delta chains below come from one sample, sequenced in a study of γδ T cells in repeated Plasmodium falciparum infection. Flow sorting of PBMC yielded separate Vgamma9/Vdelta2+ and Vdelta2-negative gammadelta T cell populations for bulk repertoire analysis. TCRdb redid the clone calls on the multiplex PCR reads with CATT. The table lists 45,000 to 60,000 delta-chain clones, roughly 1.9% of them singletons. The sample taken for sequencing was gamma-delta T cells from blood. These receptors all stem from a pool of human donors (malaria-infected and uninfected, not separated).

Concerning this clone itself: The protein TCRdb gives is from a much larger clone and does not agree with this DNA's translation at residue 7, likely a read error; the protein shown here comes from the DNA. CDR3 in amino acids: CACDLLEDNKLIF. The CDR3 DNA sequence: TGTGCCTGTGACCTACTGGAGGATAATAAACTCATCTTT. V gene TRDV2 combines with J gene TRDJ1; possible D gene TRDD3, 5 bases. TCRdb leaves out the J gene; it was filled in here by matching the DNA to germline. V was shortened by 3 bases and J by 6 bases, with 13 bases between the two germline ends. This CDR3 comprises 13 residues. Per germline, CDR1 GEAIGNYY and CDR2 EKD.

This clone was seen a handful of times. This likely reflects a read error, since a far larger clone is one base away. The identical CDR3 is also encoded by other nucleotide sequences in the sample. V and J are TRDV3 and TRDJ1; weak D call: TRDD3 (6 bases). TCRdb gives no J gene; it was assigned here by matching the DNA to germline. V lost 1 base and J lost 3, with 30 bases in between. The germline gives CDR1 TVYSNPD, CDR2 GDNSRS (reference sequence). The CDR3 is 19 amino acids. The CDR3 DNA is TGTGCCTTTAAATTCCCCTACGCTTGGGGGCTCCGCTCCTCCGATAAACTCATCTTT. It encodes CAFKFPYAWGLRSSDKLIF.

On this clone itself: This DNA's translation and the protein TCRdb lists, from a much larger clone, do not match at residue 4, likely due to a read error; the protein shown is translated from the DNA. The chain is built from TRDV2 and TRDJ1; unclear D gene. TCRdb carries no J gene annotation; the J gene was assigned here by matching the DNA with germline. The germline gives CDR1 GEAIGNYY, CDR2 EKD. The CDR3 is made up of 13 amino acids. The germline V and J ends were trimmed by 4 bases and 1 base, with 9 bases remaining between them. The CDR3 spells CACEGGATDKLIF. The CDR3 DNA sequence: TGTGCCTGTGAAGGAGGGGCCACCGATAAACTCATCTTT.

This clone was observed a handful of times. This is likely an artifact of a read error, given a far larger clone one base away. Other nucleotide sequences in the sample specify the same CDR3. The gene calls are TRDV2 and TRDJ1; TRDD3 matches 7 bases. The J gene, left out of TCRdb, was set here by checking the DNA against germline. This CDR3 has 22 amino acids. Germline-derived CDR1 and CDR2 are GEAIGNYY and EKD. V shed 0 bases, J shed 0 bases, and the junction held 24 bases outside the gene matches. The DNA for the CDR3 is TGTGCCTGTGACACCGTCGTATACACGGGGGGATCCCCCGAAAAGTACACCGATAAACTCATCTTT. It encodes CACDTVVYTGGSPEKYTDKLIF.

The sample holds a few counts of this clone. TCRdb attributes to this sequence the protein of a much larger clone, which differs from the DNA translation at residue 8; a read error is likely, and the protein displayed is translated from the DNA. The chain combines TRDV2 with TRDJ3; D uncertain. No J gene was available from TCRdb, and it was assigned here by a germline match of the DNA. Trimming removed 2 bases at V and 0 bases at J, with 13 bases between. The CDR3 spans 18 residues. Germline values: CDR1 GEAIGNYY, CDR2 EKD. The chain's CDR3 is CACDKVPDLSWDTRQMFF. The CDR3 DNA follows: TGTGCCTGTGACAAGGTACCCGATCTCTCCTGGGACACCCGACAGATGTTTTTC.

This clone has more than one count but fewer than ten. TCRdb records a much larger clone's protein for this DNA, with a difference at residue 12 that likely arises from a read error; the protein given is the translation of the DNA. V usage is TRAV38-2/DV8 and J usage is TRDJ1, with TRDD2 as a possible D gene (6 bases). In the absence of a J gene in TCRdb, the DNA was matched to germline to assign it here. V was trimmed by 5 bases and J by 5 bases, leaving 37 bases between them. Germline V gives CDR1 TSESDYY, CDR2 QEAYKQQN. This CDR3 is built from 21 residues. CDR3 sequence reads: CAYSLPLILPLRDLLLDKLIF. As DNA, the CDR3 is TGTGCTTATAGCCTTCCCCTCATCCTTCCCTTGAGGGACCTACTGTTAGATAAACTCATCTTT.

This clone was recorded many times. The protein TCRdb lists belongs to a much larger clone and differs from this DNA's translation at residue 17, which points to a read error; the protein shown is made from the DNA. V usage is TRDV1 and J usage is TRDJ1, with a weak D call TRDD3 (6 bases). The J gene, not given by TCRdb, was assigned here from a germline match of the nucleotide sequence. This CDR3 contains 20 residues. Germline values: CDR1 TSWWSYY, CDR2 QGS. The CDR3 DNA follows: TGTGCTCTTGGGGAACTTCAGGTCCGGGGATGCCCCTATTACACCGATGAACTCATCTTT. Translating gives CALGELQVRGCPYYTDELIF.

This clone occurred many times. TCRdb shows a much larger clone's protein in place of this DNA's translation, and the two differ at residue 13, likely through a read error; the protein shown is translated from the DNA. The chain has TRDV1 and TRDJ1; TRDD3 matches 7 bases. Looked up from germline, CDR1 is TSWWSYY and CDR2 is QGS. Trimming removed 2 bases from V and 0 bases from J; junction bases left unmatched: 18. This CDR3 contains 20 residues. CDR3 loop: CALGESAYLILGTYTDKLIF. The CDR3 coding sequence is TGTGCTCTTGGGGAATCGGCCTACCTTATACTGGGGACCTACACCGATAAACTCATCTTT.

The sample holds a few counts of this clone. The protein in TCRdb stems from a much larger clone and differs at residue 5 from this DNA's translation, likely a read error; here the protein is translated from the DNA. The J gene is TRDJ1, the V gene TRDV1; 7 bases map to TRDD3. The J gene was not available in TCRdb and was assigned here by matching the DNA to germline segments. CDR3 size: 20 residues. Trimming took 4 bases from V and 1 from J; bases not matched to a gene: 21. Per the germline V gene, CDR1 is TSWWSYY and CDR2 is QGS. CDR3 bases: TGTGCTCTTGGGGTGCGGCTCCCGTACTGGGGACCTTACCGCACCGATAAACTCATCTTT. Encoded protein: CALGVRLPYWGPYRTDKLIF.

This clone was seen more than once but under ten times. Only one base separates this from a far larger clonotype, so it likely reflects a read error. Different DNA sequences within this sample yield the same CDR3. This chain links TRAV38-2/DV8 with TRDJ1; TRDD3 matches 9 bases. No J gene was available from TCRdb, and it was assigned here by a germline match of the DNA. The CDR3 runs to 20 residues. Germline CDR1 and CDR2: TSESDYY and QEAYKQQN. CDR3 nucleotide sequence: TGTGCCTATAGGAGCGCATTCCTATCATACTGGGGGACGTACACCGATAAACTCATCTTT. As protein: CAYRSAFLSYWGTYTDKLIF.

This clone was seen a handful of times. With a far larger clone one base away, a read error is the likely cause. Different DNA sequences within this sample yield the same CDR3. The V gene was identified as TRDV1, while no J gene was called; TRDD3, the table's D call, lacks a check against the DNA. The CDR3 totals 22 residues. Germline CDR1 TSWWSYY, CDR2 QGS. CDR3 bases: TGTGCTCTTGGGCCACTTCCTCAGGAACATGACTGGGGGATACTGGCCACCGATAAACTCATCTTC. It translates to CALGPLPQEHDWGILATDKLIF.

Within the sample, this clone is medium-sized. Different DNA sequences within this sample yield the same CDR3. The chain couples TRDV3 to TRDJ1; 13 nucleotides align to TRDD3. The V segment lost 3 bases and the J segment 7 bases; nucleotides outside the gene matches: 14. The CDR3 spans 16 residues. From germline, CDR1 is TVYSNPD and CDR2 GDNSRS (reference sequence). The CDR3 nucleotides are TGTGCCTTCTTCTCAACTGGGGGATACGCCGGAGGTAAACTCATCTTT. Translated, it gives CAFFSTGGYAGGKLIF. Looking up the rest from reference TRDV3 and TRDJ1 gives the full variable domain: CDKVTQSSPDQTVASGSEVVLLCTYDTVYSNPDLFWYRIRPDYSFQFVFYGDNSRSEGADFTQGRFSVKHILTQKAFHLVISPVRTEDSATYYCAFFSTGGYAGGKLIFGKGTRVTVEP.

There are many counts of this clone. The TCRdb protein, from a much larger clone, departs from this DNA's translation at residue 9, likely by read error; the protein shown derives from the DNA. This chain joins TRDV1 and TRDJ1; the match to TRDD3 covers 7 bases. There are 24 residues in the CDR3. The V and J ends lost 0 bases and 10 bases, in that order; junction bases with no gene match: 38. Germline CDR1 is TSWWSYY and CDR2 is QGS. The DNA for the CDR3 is TGTGCTCTTGGGGAACTCACTCCACCTCCACCCCGTTGGGGGTGGGGGAACGGTTATATGGGACTCATCTTT. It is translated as CALGELTPPPPRWGWGNGYMGLIF.

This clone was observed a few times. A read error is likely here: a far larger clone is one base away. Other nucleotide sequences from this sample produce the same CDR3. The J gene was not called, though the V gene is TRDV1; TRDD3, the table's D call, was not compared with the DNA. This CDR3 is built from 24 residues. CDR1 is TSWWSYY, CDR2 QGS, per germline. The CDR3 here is CALGELFSFPPIGYWGIRTDKLIF. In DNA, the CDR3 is TGTGCTCTTGGGGAACTTTTTTCCTTCCCGCCAATTGGGTACTGGGGGATACGTACCGATAAGCTCATCTTT.

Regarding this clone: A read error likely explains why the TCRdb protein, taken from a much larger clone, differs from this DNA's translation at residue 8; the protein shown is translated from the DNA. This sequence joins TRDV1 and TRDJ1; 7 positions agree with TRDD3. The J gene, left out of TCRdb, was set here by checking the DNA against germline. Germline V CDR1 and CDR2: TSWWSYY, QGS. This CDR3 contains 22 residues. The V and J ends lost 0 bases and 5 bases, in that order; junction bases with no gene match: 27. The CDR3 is CALGELKTHLLRLGLLRDKLIF. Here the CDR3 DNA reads TGTGCTCTTGGGGAACTAAAAACCCATCTACTTAGACTGGGGTTGTTAAGAGATAAACTCATCTTT.

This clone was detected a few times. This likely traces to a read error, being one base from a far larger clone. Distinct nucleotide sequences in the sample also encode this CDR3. CDR3 region: CACDTVGGSDKLIF. DNA for the CDR3: TGTGCCTGTGACACCGTTGGGGGATCTGATAAACTCATCTTT. The chain is built from TRDV2 and TRDJ1; 8 bases are shared with TRDD3. The J gene, left out of TCRdb, was set here by checking the DNA against germline. Germline V lookup: CDR1 GEAIGNYY, CDR2 EKD. J lost 5 bases, V lost 0 bases, and 4 bases had no gene match. CDR3 length: 14 residues.

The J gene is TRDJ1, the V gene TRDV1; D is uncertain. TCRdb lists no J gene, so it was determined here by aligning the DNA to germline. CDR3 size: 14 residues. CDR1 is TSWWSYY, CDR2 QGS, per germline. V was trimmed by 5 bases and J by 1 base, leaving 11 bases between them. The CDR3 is CALGIPYPTDKLIF. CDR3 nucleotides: TGTGCTCTTGGGATCCCATACCCCACCGATAAACTCATCTTT.

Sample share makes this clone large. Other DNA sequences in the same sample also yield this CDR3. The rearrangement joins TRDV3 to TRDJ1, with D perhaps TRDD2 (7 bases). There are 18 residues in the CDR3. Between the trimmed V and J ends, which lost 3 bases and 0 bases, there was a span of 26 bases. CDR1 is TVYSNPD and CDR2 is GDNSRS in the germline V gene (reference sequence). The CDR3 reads CALNFPTWWGAYTDKLIF. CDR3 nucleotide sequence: TGTGCCTTGAATTTTCCTACGTGGTGGGGGGCGTACACCGATAAACTCATCTTT.

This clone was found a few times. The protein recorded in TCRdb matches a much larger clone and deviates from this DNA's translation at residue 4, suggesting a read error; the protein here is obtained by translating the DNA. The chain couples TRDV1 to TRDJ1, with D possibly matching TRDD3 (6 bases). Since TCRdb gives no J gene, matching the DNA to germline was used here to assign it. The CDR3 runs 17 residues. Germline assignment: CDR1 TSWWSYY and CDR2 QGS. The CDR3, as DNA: TGTGCTCTTAGGGAACTGCTGGGGCCATGGTACACCGATAAACTCATCTTT. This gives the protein CALRELLGPWYTDKLIF.

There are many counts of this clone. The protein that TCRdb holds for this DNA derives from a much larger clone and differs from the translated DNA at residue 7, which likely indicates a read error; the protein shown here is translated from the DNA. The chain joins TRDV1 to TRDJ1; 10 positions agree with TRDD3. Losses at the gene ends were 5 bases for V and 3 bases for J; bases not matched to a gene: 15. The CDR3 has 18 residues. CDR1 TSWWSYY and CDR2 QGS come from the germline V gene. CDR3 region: CALGTRSPYWGISDKLIF. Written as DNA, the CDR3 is TGTGCTCTTGGGACCCGATCCCCGTACTGGGGGATCTCCGATAAACTCATCTTT.

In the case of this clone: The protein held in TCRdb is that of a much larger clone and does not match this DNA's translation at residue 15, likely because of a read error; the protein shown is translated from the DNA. The CDR3 is CACDTSMGTGVGPWHTRQMFF. CDR3 coding DNA: TGTGCCTGTGACACCTCCATGGGCACTGGGGTCGGCCCCTGGCACACCCGACAGATGTTTTTC. J is TRDJ3 and V is TRDV2; 7 nucleotides align to TRDD3. The J gene, not given by TCRdb, was assigned here from a germline match of the nucleotide sequence. This CDR3 has 21 amino acids. Per the germline V gene, CDR1 is GEAIGNYY and CDR2 is EKD.